A selection of T cell receptor beta chains follows, all from one sample in a study of T cell clonotyping in hematopoietic cell transplantation. Here immunoSEQ multiplex PCR was the method, and the copy in TCRdb shows in-frame clones only, minus some. The sample lists more than 15,000 clones, approximately 85% occurring once. The sample taken for sequencing was peripheral blood mononuclear cells. The origin of the receptors is a woman in her thirties or forties in good health. Some clones in this sample may be carry-over from other donors' samples. CDR3s include the opening cysteine and the closing phenylalanine or tryptophan. The order of the fields is CDR3 length, D gene, V gene, CDR3 protein. The D gene is left open where the match is weak.

11 - TRBV25-1 CASSQGGRGYF
14 TRBD2 TRBV28 CASTLAGDSYEQYF
14 - TRBV6-4 CASSARQMNTEAFF
13 - TRBV10-3 CAISGGVADTQYF
15 TRBD1 TRBV9 CASSVSTGGTYEQYF
15 - TRBV10-2 CASSESTGLNYEQYF
12 - TRBV4-2 CASSRTSYEQYF
17 TRBD2 TRBV4-2 CASSQEASGSYAYEQYF
13 TRBD1 TRBV6-1 CASSRTGADTQYF
14 - TRBV14 CASSPLSGANVLTF
14 - TRBV10-3 CAISETRGLYEQYF